This TCR beta chain was identified in a study of T-cell reconstitution after alpha-beta-depleted transplantation in children. Unique molecular identifiers were incorporated into the prepared TCRbeta library. Using its own MiXCR run on the PCR reads, TCRdb lists one record per CDR3 protein. The table lists about 72,000 distinct CDR3 sequences, 6% to 8.5% of them singletons. The germline V gene encodes CDR1 DFQATT and CDR2 SNEGSKA (reference sequence). The CDR3 has 17 amino acids. V shed 5 bases and J 3 bases; nucleotides not matched to a gene: 12. This clonotype came up many times. This TCR derives from a human donor who donated a stem cell graft to a child with acute lymphoblastic leukemia. The specimen comprised PBMCs from the stem cell graft donor, sampled from the stem cell graft. V and J are TRBV20-1 and TRBJ2-2; 10 bases match TRBD2. In DNA form, the CDR3 reads TGCAGTGCTCCCCAATTGACTAGCGGGCCGGACACCGGGGAGCTGTTTTTT. Encoded protein: CSAPQLTSGPDTGELFF.